This T cell receptor beta chain came from a study of molecular identifiers for immune sequencing clone quantification. This clonotype was observed a few times. One entry per CDR3 protein, called by TCRdb with MiXCR from the PCR reads. The sample lists about 500,000 distinct CDR3 sequences, 20% to 25% occurring once. The sample consisted of naive CD8+ T cells from blood, with Jurkat cell RNA spiked in. Noted subset: FACS-sorted CD8+CD4-CCR7+CD45RA+ naive T cells. This TCR was recovered from a human donor in good health. Some libraries in this study had Jurkat cell RNA spiked in.

The chain's CDR3 is CSALTAGTQYF. In DNA form, the CDR3 reads TGCAGCGCCCTGACCGCAGGTACGCAGTATTTT. The chain couples TRBV29-1 to TRBJ2-3; no reliable D call. The CDR3 extends over 11 amino acids. The germline gives CDR1 SQVTM, CDR2 ANQGSEA. The V end lost 7 bases, the J end lost 8 bases, and 13 bases lay between the germline ends.